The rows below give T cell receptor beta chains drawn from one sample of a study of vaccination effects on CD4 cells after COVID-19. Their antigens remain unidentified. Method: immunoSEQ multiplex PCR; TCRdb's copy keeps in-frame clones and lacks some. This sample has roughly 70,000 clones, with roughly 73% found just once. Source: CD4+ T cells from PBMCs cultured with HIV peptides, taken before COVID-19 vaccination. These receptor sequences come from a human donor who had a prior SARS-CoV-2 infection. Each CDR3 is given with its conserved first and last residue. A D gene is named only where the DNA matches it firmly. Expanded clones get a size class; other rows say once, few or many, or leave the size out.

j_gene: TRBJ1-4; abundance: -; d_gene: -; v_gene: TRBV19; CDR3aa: CASSIEGRYNEKLFF; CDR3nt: TGTGCCAGTAGTATCGAGGGCAGATATAATGAAAAACTGTTTTTT
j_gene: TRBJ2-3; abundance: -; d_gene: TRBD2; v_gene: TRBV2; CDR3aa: CASRRTSGGTDTQYF; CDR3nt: TGTGCCAGCAGAAGGACTAGCGGGGGCACAGATACGCAGTATTTT
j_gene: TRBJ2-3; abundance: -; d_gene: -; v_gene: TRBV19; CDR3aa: CASSIRGNTQYF; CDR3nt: TGTGCCAGTAGTATCAGAGGGAATACGCAGTATTTT
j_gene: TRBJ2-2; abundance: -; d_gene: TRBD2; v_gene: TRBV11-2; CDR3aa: CASSRQRENTGELFF; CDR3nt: TGTGCCAGCAGCCGCCAGCGGGAGAACACCGGGGAGCTGTTTTTT
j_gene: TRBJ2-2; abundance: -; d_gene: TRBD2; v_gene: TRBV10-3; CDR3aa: CATGTSGRAAGELFF; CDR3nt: TGTGCCACCGGAACTAGCGGGAGGGCCGCCGGGGAGCTGTTTTTT
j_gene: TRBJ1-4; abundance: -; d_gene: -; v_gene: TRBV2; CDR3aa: CASSLQGREKLFF; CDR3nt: TGTGCCAGCAGTTTACAGGGACGTGAAAAACTGTTTTTT
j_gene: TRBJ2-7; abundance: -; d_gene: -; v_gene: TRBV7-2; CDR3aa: CASSPEGYHEQYF; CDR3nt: TGTGCCAGCAGCCCAGAGGGGTACCACGAGCAGTACTTC
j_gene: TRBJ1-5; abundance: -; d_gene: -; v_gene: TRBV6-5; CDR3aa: CASGSRRNQPQHF; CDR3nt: TGTGCCAGCGGGTCCCGCAGAAATCAGCCCCAGCATTTT
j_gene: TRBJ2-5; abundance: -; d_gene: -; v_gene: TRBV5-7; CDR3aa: CELGVGCLAGETQYF; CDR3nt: TGTGAACTCGGCGTCGGATGTTTGGCGGGAGAGACCCAGTACTTC
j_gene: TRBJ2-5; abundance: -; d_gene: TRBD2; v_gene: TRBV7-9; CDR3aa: CASSLRGGAQETQYF; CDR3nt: TGTGCCAGCAGCTTACGGGGGGGGGCTCAGGAGACCCAGTACTTC
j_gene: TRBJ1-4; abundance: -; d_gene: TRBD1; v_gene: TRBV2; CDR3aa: CASRGTAEGEKLFF; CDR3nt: TGTGCCAGCAGGGGGACAGCGGAGGGGGAAAAACTGTTTTTT
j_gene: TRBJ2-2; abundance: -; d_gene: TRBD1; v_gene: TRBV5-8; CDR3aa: CASSLTGGSHTGELFF; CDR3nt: TGTGCCAGCAGCCTCACAGGGGGCTCGCACACCGGGGAGCTGTTTTTT
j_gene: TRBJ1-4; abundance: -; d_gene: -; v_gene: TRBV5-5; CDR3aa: CASSLGGIDEKLFF; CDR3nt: TGTGCCAGCAGCTTAGGGGGGATTGATGAAAAACTGTTTTTT
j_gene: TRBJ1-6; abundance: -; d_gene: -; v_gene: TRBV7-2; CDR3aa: CASRSTGILTYSPLHF; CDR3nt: TGTGCCAGCAGAAGTACCGGGATCTTGACCTATTCACCCCTCCACTTT
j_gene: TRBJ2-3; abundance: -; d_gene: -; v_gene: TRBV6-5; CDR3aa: CATSQSRGTQYF; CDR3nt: TGTGCCACCTCCCAAAGCAGGGGAACGCAGTATTTT
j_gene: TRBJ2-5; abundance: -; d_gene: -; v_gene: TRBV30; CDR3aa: CAWSGQLVETQYF; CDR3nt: TGTGCCTGGAGCGGGCAGTTGGTGGAGACCCAGTACTTC
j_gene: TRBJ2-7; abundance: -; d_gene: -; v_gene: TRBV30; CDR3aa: CAWSFQWGLALYEQYF; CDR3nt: TGTGCCTGGAGCTTCCAATGGGGGCTAGCACTCTACGAGCAGTACTTC
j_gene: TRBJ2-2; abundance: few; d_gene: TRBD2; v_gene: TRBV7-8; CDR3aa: CASSLRTSGRGFDTGELFF; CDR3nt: TGTGCCAGCAGCCTTCGGACTAGCGGGAGGGGGTTTGACACCGGGGAGCTGTTTTTT
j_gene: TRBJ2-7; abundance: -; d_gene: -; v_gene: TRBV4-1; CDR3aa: CASSQDRTSYEQYF; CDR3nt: TGCGCCAGCAGCCAAGATAGGACTTCCTACGAGCAGTACTTC
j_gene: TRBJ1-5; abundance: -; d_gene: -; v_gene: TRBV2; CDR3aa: CASTLLGRPQHF; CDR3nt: TGTGCCAGCACGCTCTTGGGAAGGCCCCAGCATTTT
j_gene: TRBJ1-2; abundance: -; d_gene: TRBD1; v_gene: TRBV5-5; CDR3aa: CASSLAGGGQEVFYGYTF; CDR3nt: TGTGCCAGCAGCTTGGCAGGGGGGGGACAGGAGGTGTTCTATGGCTACACCTTC
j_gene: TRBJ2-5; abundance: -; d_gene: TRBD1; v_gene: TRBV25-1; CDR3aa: CASIGTGDQETQYF; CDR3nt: TGTGCCAGCATCGGGACAGGAGACCAAGAGACCCAGTACTTC
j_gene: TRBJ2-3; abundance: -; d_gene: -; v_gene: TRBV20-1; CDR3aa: CSASLGFGGTDTQYF; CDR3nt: TGCAGTGCTAGTCTAGGTTTTGGGGGCACAGATACGCAGTATTTT
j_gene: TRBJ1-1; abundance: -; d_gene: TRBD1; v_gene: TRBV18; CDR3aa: CASSPPGGTDPGAFF; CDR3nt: TGTGCCAGCTCACCACCGGGCGGGACAGACCCAGGGGCTTTCTTT
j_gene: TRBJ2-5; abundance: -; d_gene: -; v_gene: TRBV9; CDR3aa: CASSVDGQGGQETQYF; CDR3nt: TGTGCCAGCAGCGTAGATGGACAGGGAGGGCAAGAGACCCAGTACTTC
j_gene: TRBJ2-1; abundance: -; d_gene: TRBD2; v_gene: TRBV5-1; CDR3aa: CASSLVLAANEQFF; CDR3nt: TGCGCCAGCAGCTTGGTCCTAGCGGCCAATGAGCAGTTCTTC
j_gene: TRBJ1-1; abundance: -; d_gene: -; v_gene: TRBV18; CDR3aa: CASSPSIVTEAFF; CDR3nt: TGTGCCAGCTCACCTTCTATTGTCACTGAAGCTTTCTTT
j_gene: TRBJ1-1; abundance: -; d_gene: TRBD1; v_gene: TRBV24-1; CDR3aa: CATSSSGGVTEAFF; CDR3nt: TGTGCCACCAGTTCTTCAGGGGGAGTCACTGAAGCTTTCTTT
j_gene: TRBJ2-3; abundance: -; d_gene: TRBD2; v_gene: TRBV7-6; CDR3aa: CASSAMGGGGSTDTQYF; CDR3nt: TGTGCCAGCAGCGCAATGGGCGGCGGGGGAAGCACAGATACGCAGTATTTT
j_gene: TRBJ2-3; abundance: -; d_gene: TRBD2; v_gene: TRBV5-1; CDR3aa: CASSLGAGGFQGTDTQYF; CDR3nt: TGCGCCAGCAGCTTGGGAGCGGGAGGATTCCAGGGGACAGATACGCAGTATTTT
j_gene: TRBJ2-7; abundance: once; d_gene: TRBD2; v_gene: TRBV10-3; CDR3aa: CAISGTSDSYEQYF; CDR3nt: TGTGCCATCAGCGGGACTAGCGACTCCTACGAGCAGTACTTC
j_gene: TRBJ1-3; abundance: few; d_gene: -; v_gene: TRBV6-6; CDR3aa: CASSYSTGNTIYF; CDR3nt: TGTGCCAGCAGTTACTCGACTGGAAACACCATATATTTT
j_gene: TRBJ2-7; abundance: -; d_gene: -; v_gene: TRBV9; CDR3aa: CASSVEPVTYEQYF; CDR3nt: TGTGCCAGCAGCGTAGAACCGGTCACCTACGAGCAGTACTTC
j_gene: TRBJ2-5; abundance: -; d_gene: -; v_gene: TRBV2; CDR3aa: CASSERGAETQYF; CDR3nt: TGTGCCAGCAGTGAACGGGGGGCGGAGACCCAGTACTTC
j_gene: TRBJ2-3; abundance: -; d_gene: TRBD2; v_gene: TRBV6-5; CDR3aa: CASSYDRGRAQTQYF; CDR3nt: TGTGCCAGCAGTTATGACCGCGGGAGGGCCCAAACGCAGTATTTT
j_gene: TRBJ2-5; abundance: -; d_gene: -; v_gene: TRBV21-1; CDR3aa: CASSKKGWETQYF; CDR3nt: TGTGCCAGCAGCAAAAAGGGCTGGGAGACCCAGTACTTC
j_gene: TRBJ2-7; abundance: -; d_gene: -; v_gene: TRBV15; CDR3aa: CATSRDWGHSYEQYF; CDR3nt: TGTGCCACCAGCAGAGATTGGGGACACTCCTACGAGCAGTACTTC
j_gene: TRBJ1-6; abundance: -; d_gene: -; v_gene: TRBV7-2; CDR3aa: CASSLAWGMDNSPLHF; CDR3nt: TGTGCCAGCAGCTTAGCGTGGGGGATGGATAATTCACCCCTCCACTTT
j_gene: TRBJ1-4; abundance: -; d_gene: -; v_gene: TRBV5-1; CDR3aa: CASSPPEGVGEKLFF; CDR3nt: TGCGCCAGCAGCCCTCCCGAGGGGGTGGGTGAAAAACTGTTTTTT
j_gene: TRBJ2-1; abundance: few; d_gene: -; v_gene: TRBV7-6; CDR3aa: CASSPRPSSTSYNEQFF; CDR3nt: TGTGCCAGCAGCCCGCGCCCCTCGAGCACCTCCTACAATGAGCAGTTCTTC
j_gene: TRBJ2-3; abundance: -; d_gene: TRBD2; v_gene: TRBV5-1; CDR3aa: CASSLGPSGGTDTQYF; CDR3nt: TGCGCCAGCAGCTTGGGGCCTAGCGGGGGCACAGATACGCAGTATTTT
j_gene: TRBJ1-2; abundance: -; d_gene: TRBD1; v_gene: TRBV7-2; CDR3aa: CASSTNRGPYGYTF; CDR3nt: TGTGCCAGCAGCACCAATAGGGGGCCCTATGGCTACACCTTC
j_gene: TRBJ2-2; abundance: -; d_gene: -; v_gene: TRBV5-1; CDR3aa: CASSLLYVHTGELFF; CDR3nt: TGCGCCAGCAGCTTGCTCTATGTCCACACCGGGGAGCTGTTTTTT
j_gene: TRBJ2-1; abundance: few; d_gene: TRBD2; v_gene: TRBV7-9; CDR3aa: CASSLSGRGNEQFF; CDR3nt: TGTGCCAGCAGCTTAAGCGGGAGAGGGAATGAGCAGTTCTTC
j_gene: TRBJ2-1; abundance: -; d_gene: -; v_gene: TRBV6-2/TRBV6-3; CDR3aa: CASSYSAKRPYNEQFF; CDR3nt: TGTGCCAGCAGTTACTCTGCCAAGCGGCCATACAATGAGCAGTTCTTC
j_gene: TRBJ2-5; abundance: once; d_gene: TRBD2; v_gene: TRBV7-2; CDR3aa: CASSLELREGRGETQYF; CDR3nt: TGTGCCAGCAGCTTAGAACTCAGGGAGGGCCGGGGGGAGACCCAGTACTTC
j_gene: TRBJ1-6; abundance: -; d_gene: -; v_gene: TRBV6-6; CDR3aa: CASSYPGTENSPLHF; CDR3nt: TGTGCCAGCAGTTACCCCGGGACGGAGAATTCACCCCTCCACTTT
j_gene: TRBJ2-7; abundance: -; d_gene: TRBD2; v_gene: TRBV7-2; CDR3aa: CASSKTSGSYYEQYF; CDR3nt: TGTGCCAGCAGCAAGACTAGCGGGTCATACTACGAGCAGTACTTC
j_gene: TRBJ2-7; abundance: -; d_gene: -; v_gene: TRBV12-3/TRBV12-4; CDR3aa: CASSFRFIGEQYF; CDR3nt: TGTGCCAGCAGTTTCCGCTTTATAGGCGAGCAGTACTTC
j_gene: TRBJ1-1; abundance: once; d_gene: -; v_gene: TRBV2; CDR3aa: CASRTVPNTEAFF; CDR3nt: TGTGCCAGCAGGACTGTACCCAACACTGAAGCTTTCTTT
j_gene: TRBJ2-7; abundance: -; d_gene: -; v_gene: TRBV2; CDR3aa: CANTAPYHYEQYF; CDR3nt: TGTGCCAATACGGCCCCCTACCACTACGAGCAGTACTTC